A selection of T cell receptor beta chains follows, all from one sample in a study of T cells after somatic rescue of genetic block. Method: immunoSEQ multiplex PCR; TCRdb's copy keeps in-frame clones and lacks some. This sample has some 70,000 clones, with under 95% found just once. The source material was peripheral blood mononuclear cells (PBMCs). The origin of the receptors is a young man. Both conserved end residues are part of each CDR3. D genes are given only for firm matches. Where a row states a size, it is once, few, many or the class of an expanded clone; other rows omit it.

>TRBJ1-2|NA|TRBV13|NA
CASSLEDGYTF
TGTGCCAGCAGCTTAGAGGATGGCTACACCTTC
>TRBJ1-3|few|TRBV9|NA
CASSLDGDSGNTIYF
TGTGCCAGCAGCCTAGATGGGGACTCTGGAAACACCATATATTTT
>TRBJ2-5|NA|TRBV18|NA
CASSPGRRGETQYF
TGTGCCAGCTCACCCGGAAGGCGCGGAGAGACCCAGTACTTC
>TRBJ1-1|NA|TRBV2|NA
CASSVGGTAEAFF
TGTGCCAGCAGTGTAGGTGGTACGGCTGAAGCTTTCTTT
>TRBJ2-7|NA|TRBV7-8|NA
CASSPRREPIYEQYF
TGTGCCAGCAGCCCTAGGAGGGAACCCATCTACGAGCAGTACTTC
>TRBJ1-5|NA|TRBV6-1|NA
CASSRSNQPQHF
TGTGCCAGCAGTCGTAGCAATCAGCCCCAGCATTTT
>TRBJ1-3|once|TRBV27|NA
CASSLRSWDPRSTIYF
TGTGCCAGCAGTTTACGATCTTGGGACCCCCGGAGCACCATATATTTT
>TRBJ2-7|NA|TRBV28|NA
CASSLMVEAPYEQYF
TGTGCCAGCAGTTTAATGGTCGAAGCCCCCTACGAGCAGTACTTC
>TRBJ2-1|NA|TRBV13|TRBD1
CASSLVRGQGNYNEQFF
TGTGCCAGCAGCTTAGTACGCGGACAGGGAAACTACAATGAGCAGTTCTTC
>TRBJ2-6|NA|TRBV4-1|TRBD1
CASSQDSRGQGKTSGANVLTF
TGCGCCAGCAGCCAAGATAGTCGGGGACAGGGAAAAACCTCTGGGGCCAACGTCCTGACTTTC
>TRBJ2-7|NA|TRBV11-2|TRBD2
CASSPSGTSVSYEQYF
TGTGCCAGCAGCCCGTCCGGGACTAGCGTCTCCTACGAGCAGTACTTC
>TRBJ2-7|NA|TRBV6-5|NA
CASSKGSPNPYEQYF
TGTGCCAGCAGTAAAGGTAGCCCAAACCCGTACGAGCAGTACTTC
>TRBJ2-7|NA|TRBV18|NA
CASSLRSSYEQYF
TGTGCCAGCTCACTGCGGAGCTCCTACGAGCAGTACTTC
>TRBJ2-3|NA|TRBV5-1|NA
CASSPRRASQVDTQYF
TGCGCCAGCAGCCCTCGCAGGGCATCCCAGGTGGATACGCAGTATTTT
>TRBJ1-1|NA|TRBV18|NA
CASSPQGQNTEAFF
TGTGCCAGCTCACCACAGGGGCAGAACACTGAAGCTTTCTTT
>TRBJ2-5|NA|TRBV7-6|NA
CASSPSAGTEETQYF
TGTGCCAGCAGCCCATCCGCCGGAACAGAAGAGACCCAGTACTTC